This paragraph covers one TCR beta chain sequence. The data belong to a study of cytomegalovirus exposure and HLA in healthy donors. This PCR relied on a set of 60 Vbeta primers and 13 Jbeta primers. Some clones are missing from TCRdb's copy, which holds only in-frame ones; the method was immunoSEQ multiplex PCR. The sample has 150,000 to 200,000 clones, around 80% seen once. The CDR3 has 10 amino acids. CDR1 is ENHRY and CDR2 is SYGVKD in the germline V gene. V shed 11 bases and J shed 10 bases, with 14 bases lying between them. The sample consisted of PBMCs. The TCR originated in a woman between 35 and 50 years old in good health and CMV-seronegative. V and J are TRBV10-3 and TRBJ1-1; a possible D gene is TRBD1 (5 bases). The CDR3 coding sequence is TGTGCCGCGGGGGGAGGATCAGCTTTCTTT. It encodes CAAGGGSAFF.